The 9 T cell receptor beta chains below all came from one sample that was sequenced in a study of blood T cell repertoires in COVID-19. TCRdb keeps only in-frame clones here, not all; method: immunoSEQ multiplex PCR. The data contain approximately 250,000 clones, around nine tenths of them singletons. The sample was PBMCs or T cells enriched from blood (not recorded which). Receptors were obtained from a woman aged 25-40 years who had recovered from COVID-19.

The chain employs TRBV28 and TRBJ1-2; TRBD1 might be the D (5 bases). Trimming pared 10 bases from V and 4 bases from J, leaving 13 bases between. This CDR3 contains 12 residues. Germline V gene sequence: CDR1 MDHEN, CDR2 SYDVKM. The CDR3 reads CATETELYGYTF. The CDR3 DNA follows: TGTGCCACCGAGACAGAACTCTATGGCTACACCTTC.

This clone was counted only a few times. The chain employs TRBV11-3 and TRBJ1-1, with TRBD1 as a possible D gene (5 bases). CDR1 and CDR2 from the germline V gene are SGHNT and YENEEA. The CDR3 is 14 residues long. Trimming cost V 4 bases and J 3 bases, with 12 bases left between them. CDR3 sequence reads: CASSSGTTDTEAFF. The DNA for the CDR3 is TGTGCCAGCAGCTCCGGGACTACGGACACTGAAGCTTTCTTT.

The table lists this clone with many counts. The chain links TRBV10-2 to TRBJ2-7; 11 bases map to TRBD1. V gave up 4 bases and J gave up 3 bases; unmatched junction bases: 5. From germline, CDR1 is WSHSY and CDR2 SAAADI. This CDR3 region has 15 residues. The CDR3, as DNA: TGCGCCAGCAGTGTAACCGGGACAGGGGGCTACGAGCAGTACTTC. Residues: CASSVTGTGGYEQYF.

The V call is TRBV2, the J call TRBJ1-1; unclear D gene. Trimming cost V 3 bases and J 5 bases, with 7 bases left between them. The CDR3 spans 12 residues. The germline gives CDR1 SNHLY, CDR2 FYNNEI. DNA of the CDR3: TGTGCCAGCAGTGAGGGCCTAACTGAAGCTTTCTTT. Translating gives CASSEGLTEAFF.

The J gene is TRBJ1-2, the V gene TRBV19; D might be TRBD1 (5 bases). CDR1 is LNHDA and CDR2 is SQIVND in the germline V gene (reference sequence). This CDR3 has 14 residues. With 2 bases removed from V and 4 bases from J, the gap between germline ends came to 11 bases. The CDR3 DNA reads TGTGCCAGTAGTATAATGGGCGACAGCTATGGCTACACCTTC. It codes for CASSIMGDSYGYTF.

The chain joins TRBV7-2 to TRBJ1-5; 8 bases agree with TRBD1. Germline loops: CDR1 SGHTA, CDR2 FQGNSA. The J segment lost 6 bases and the V segment lost 1 base, leaving 5 bases of the junction unmatched. The CDR3 is 15 residues long. The CDR3 DNA reads as TGTGCCAGCAGCTTAGTCGGACAGGGAGGTCAGCCCCAGCATTTT. Amino acids: CASSLVGQGGQPQHF. Looking up the rest from reference TRBV7-2 and TRBJ1-5 gives the full variable domain: GAGVSQSPSNKVTEKGKDVELRCDPISGHTALYWYRQSLGQGLEFLIYFQGNSAPDKSGLPSDRFSAERTGGSVSTLTIQRTQQEDSAVYLCASSLVGQGGQPQHFGDGTRLSIL.

This clone has just a few counts. The same CDR3 can be traced to other DNA sequences in this sample. This chain links TRBV7-9 with TRBJ1-6; TRBD1 agrees at 8 bases. Germline CDR1 reads SEHNR; CDR2 reads FQNEAQ (reference sequence). The V gene end was trimmed by 5 bases and the J gene end by 5 bases; junction bases not matched to a gene: 5. CDR3 size: 15 residues. The CDR3 DNA is TGTGCCAGCAGCCCTGGGACAGGAGATAATTCACCCCTCCACTTT. Amino acid sequence: CASSPGTGDNSPLHF.

The genes are TRBV5-4 and TRBJ1-1; maybe TRBD1 (5 bases). The V gene's germline CDR1 is SGHNT and CDR2 YYREEE (reference sequence). The CDR3 is made up of 14 amino acids. Trimming cost V 0 bases and J 1 base, with 7 bases left between them. CDR3 amino acids: CASSLGDRNTEAFF. As DNA, the CDR3 is TGTGCCAGCAGCTTGGGTGACAGGAACACTGAAGCTTTCTTT.

The V call is TRBV25-1, the J call TRBJ1-2, with 7 bases fitting TRBD1. Germline trimming cut 0 bases from V and 4 bases from J; bases unmatched to any gene: 5. The CDR3 runs 15 residues. Germline CDR1 is MGHDK and CDR2 is SYGVNS. The CDR3 sequence: CASSEYWRDSYGYTF. The CDR3 nucleotides are TGTGCCAGCAGTGAATATTGGAGGGACAGCTATGGCTACACCTTC.